This T cell receptor (beta chain) was identified in a study of shared clonotypes between healthy human individuals. Study in general: With ages of 18 to 49, the donors were two women and a few men. A donor's plate count was three for CD4 naive and three for CD4 memory; CD8 naive had two and CD8 memory one. The study, taken as a whole, reports: Among donors, sharing of clonotypes was expected to be affected by sequencing depth.

V dropped 6 bases and J dropped 1; count of bases not matched to a gene: 4. Germline CDR1 is MNHEY and CDR2 is SMNVEV (reference sequence). The CDR3 extends over 15 amino acids. CD45RO-negative cells were positively selected for CCR7, leaving out terminally differentiated effector memory CD45RA+ cells. On this clone itself: What it recognizes is unknown.

In the authors' workflow: Filtering differed, since immunoSEQ gave only junction sequences and no quality scores. The data were produced by immunoSEQ multiplex PCR, yet TCRdb's version contains in-frame clones alone and is incomplete. The V and J calls and clone size are taken from that table; D and trimming were inferred from the DNA. Seen here are more than 550,000 clones, about 90% observed once, and the top ten hold 24%. This sequence joins TRBV27 and TRBJ2-1, with TRBD2 identical over 9 bases. The sample taken for sequencing was naive CD8+ T cells sorted from blood. The clonotype was recovered from a man under 40 in good health. The CDR3 spells CASSSGLASYNEQFF. CDR3 coding DNA: TGTGCCAGCAGCTCGGGACTAGCATCCTACAATGAGCAGTTCTTC.